These 12 T cell receptor beta chains originate from one sample sequenced in a study of graft-versus-host responses after intestinal transplantation. Clones were read by immunoSEQ multiplex PCR, and TCRdb kept only the in-frame ones, dropping some. The sample has almost 4,500 clones, approximately 70% seen once. Graft specimens yielded both intraepithelial and lamina propria lymphocytes. Here the sequenced sample was ileum tissue, taken 17 days after transplant. These TCRs come from a human patient who received an intestinal transplant, so some T cells may come from the graft donor.

Only a few counts were recorded for this clone. The V and J genes are TRBV28 and TRBJ1-6; 9 nucleotides align to TRBD1. The V segment lost 6 bases and the J segment 9 bases; nucleotides outside the gene matches: 9. The CDR3 length is 15 residues. Germline CDR1 reads MDHEN; CDR2 reads SYDVKM. This CDR3 reads CASSYTGGAASPLHF. The CDR3 nucleotides read TGTGCCAGCAGCTATACAGGGGGCGCAGCTTCACCCCTCCACTTT. Variable domain in full (rest from reference TRBV28 and TRBJ1-6): DVKVTQSSRYLVKRTGEKVFLECVQDMDHENMFWYRQDPGLGLRLIYFSYDVKMKEKGDIPEGYSVSREKKERFSLILESASTNQTSMYLCASSYTGGAASPLHFGNGTRLTVT.

The rearrangement joins TRBV18 to TRBJ2-5, with 7 bases that match TRBD2. Trimming took 3 bases from V and 3 from J; bases not matched to a gene: 10. The germline CDR1 and CDR2 sequences are KGHSH and LQKENI. This CDR3 has 16 residues. DNA for the CDR3: TGTGCCAGCTCACCCTCTAAGCCCAGCGGGGAAGAGACCCAGTACTTC. It yields the protein CASSPSKPSGEETQYF.

About this clone itself: The junction and the germline gene differ at one end; a read error may be behind it. Distinct nucleotide sequences in the sample also encode this CDR3. This chain joins TRBV4-1 and TRBJ2-1; a possible D gene is TRBD1 (5 bases). Germline CDR1 and CDR2: MGHRA and YSYEKL. The CDR3 consists of 15 residues. DNA of the CDR3: TGTGCCAGCAGCCAGGGCACAAGCTCCTACAATGAGCAGTTCTTC. Translation: CASSQGTSSYNEQFF.

The chain has TRBV28 and TRBJ1-4; 8 bases map to TRBD1. The germline CDR1 and CDR2 sequences are MDHEN and SYDVKM. The CDR3 has 15 residues. V shed 6 bases, J shed 0 bases, and the junction held 3 bases outside the gene matches. The CDR3 DNA follows: TGTGCCAGCAGACCACAGGGGGCAACTAATGAAAAACTGTTTTTT. It yields the protein CASRPQGATNEKLFF.

The sample holds a few counts of this clone. The chain combines TRBV6-6 with TRBJ2-3; 7 bases are a match to TRBD2. The CDR3 consists of 15 residues. Germline CDR1 reads MNHNY; CDR2 reads SVGAGI (reference sequence). Losses at the gene ends were 6 bases for V and 1 base for J; bases not matched to a gene: 7. The CDR3 coding sequence is TGTGCCAGCAGCCAACGGGGGGAAGGCACAGATACGCAGTATTTT. It specifies CASSQRGEGTDTQYF.

By sample fraction, this clone is large (0.1 to 1%). This chain connects TRBV5-4 to TRBJ2-7; 7 bases fit TRBD1. The V segment lost 4 bases and the J segment 1 base; nucleotides outside the gene matches: 2. The germline V gene encodes CDR1 SGHNT and CDR2 YYREEE (reference sequence). The CDR3 has 13 amino acids. CDR3 residues: CASSVRGSYEQYV. DNA for the CDR3: TGTGCCAGCAGCGTCAGGGGGTCCTACGAGCAGTACGTC.

V is TRBV4-3 and J is TRBJ1-4; the D is unclear. This CDR3 is 16 amino acids long. Trimming removed 0 bases at V and 5 bases at J, with 13 bases between. Germline CDR1 reads LGHNA; CDR2 reads YSLEER. CDR3 sequence reads: CASSQEASSQNEKLFF. The CDR3 DNA follows: TGCGCCAGCAGCCAAGAGGCTTCGTCACAGAATGAAAAACTGTTTTTT.

This rearrangement joins TRBV19 to TRBJ2-3, with a weak D call TRBD1 (5 bases). The germline V gene encodes CDR1 LNHDA and CDR2 SQIVND (reference sequence). The CDR3 loop spans 14 amino acids. Trimming shortened V by 2 bases and J by 6 bases, and 12 bases separated the two germline ends. The CDR3 reads CASSIPNRLDTQYF. Here the CDR3 DNA reads TGTGCCAGTAGTATACCCAACAGGCTGGATACGCAGTATTTT.

The rearrangement links TRBV5-1 to TRBJ2-5; possible D gene TRBD2, 6 bases. This CDR3 has 15 amino acids. Germline V gives CDR1 SGHRS, CDR2 YFSETQ. The V end lost 5 bases, the J end lost 0 bases, and 14 bases lay between the germline ends. The CDR3 protein is CASSLTGEYQETQYF. The CDR3 region has the DNA TGCGCCAGCAGTTTGACGGGGGAGTACCAAGAGACCCAGTACTTC.

The genes are TRBV28 and TRBJ2-6; 8 positions match TRBD2. Germline CDR1 is MDHEN and CDR2 is SYDVKM. V lost 7 bases, J lost 2 bases, and 4 bases stayed unmatched. The CDR3 length is 15 residues. Written as DNA, the CDR3 is TGTGCCAGCATCGGGAGGGGCGCTGGGGCCAACGTCCTGACTTTC. This gives the protein CASIGRGAGANVLTF.

CDR3 region: CADALSGAETQYF. DNA for the CDR3: TGTGCCGACGCGCTAAGCGGGGCAGAGACCCAGTACTTC. This rearrangement joins TRBV7-8 to TRBJ2-5, with TRBD2 matching over 7 bases. Germline V gene data show CDR1 as SGHVS and CDR2 as FQNEAQ. This CDR3 is 13 amino acids long. Germline trimming cut 11 bases from V and 4 bases from J; bases unmatched to any gene: 10. Combining the CDR3 with reference TRBV7-8 and TRBJ2-5 gives the whole variable domain GAGVSQSPRYKVAKRGQDVALRCDPISGHVSLFWYQQALGQGPEFLTYFQNEAQLDKSGLPSDRFFAERPEGSVSTLKIQRTQQEDSAVYLCADALSGAETQYFGPGTRLLVL.

In this sample, this clone turned up a few times. V usage is TRBV5-4 and J usage is TRBJ2-5; 7 nucleotides align to TRBD2. Looked up from germline, CDR1 is SGHNT and CDR2 is YYREEE (reference sequence). The J segment lost 4 bases and the V segment lost 4 bases, leaving 1 base of the junction unmatched. There are 12 residues in the CDR3. The CDR3 DNA sequence: TGTGCCAGCAGCCGCGGGGGAGAGACCCAGTACTTC. Amino acids: CASSRGGETQYF.